These T cell receptor beta chains were read from a single sample in a study of T cells in Graves' hyperthyroidism and ophthalmopathy. TCRdb independently ran MiXCR on the multiplex PCR reads; one entry per CDR3 protein. The table records 550,000 to 800,000 distinct CDR3 sequences, about 17% of them present only once. Sample: blood. The origin of the receptors is a man aged 18-30 years with Graves' hyperthyroidism. CDR3s include the opening cysteine and the closing phenylalanine or tryptophan. Each record gives: J gene, CDR3 length, D gene, clone size, V gene, CDR3 protein, CDR3 DNA. The D gene is left open where the match is weak. Clone size is stated in some rows and not others, as once, few, many or a class when expanded.

j_gene: TRBJ2-5
len: 14
d_gene: .
abundance: .
v_gene: TRBV28
CDR3aa: CASSLWSYQETQYF
CDR3nt: TGTGCCAGCAGTTTATGGAGCTATCAAGAGACCCAGTACTTC

j_gene: TRBJ2-2
len: 13
d_gene: .
abundance: .
v_gene: TRBV9
CDR3aa: CASSVDLSGELFF
CDR3nt: TGTGCCAGCAGCGTAGATCTCTCCGGGGAGCTGTTTTTT

j_gene: TRBJ2-1
len: 14
d_gene: .
abundance: .
v_gene: TRBV9
CDR3aa: CASALHLYVREQFF
CDR3nt: TGTGCCAGCGCGCTCCACCTATACGTTAGGGAGCAGTTCTTC

j_gene: TRBJ2-7
len: 16
d_gene: .
abundance: few
v_gene: TRBV9
CDR3aa: CASSTRDRPSSYEQYF
CDR3nt: TGTGCCAGCAGCACACGTGACAGGCCAAGCTCCTACGAGCAGTACTTC

j_gene: TRBJ2-5
len: 16
d_gene: .
abundance: few
v_gene: TRBV12-3/TRBV12-4
CDR3aa: CASSAAGRVYSETQYF
CDR3nt: TGTGCCAGCAGTGCGGCGGGCAGGGTGTATTCAGAGACCCAGTACTTC

j_gene: TRBJ1-3
len: 14
d_gene: .
abundance: .
v_gene: TRBV6-1
CDR3aa: CASTYEGVGNTIYF
CDR3nt: TGTGCCAGCACCTACGAAGGGGTCGGAAACACCATATATTTT

j_gene: TRBJ2-3
len: 17
d_gene: .
abundance: many
v_gene: TRBV12-5
CDR3aa: CASGLEKTSTLVDTQYF
CDR3nt: TGTGCTAGTGGTTTGGAAAAAACTAGCACCCTTGTGGATACGCAGTATTTT

j_gene: TRBJ2-4
len: 16
d_gene: .
abundance: many
v_gene: TRBV6-1
CDR3aa: CASRLWDTTFGNIQYF
CDR3nt: TGTGCCAGTCGGCTGTGGGACACCACCTTTGGAAACATTCAGTACTTC

j_gene: TRBJ2-1
len: 14
d_gene: TRBD1
abundance: many
v_gene: TRBV24-1
CDR3aa: CATSDGATGNEQFF
CDR3nt: TGTGCCACCAGTGATGGGGCGACAGGGAATGAGCAGTTCTTC

j_gene: TRBJ2-2
len: 15
d_gene: TRBD1
abundance: few
v_gene: TRBV5-1
CDR3aa: CASSRGQINTGELFF
CDR3nt: TGCGCCAGCAGCCGGGGACAGATTAACACCGGGGAGCTGTTTTTT

j_gene: TRBJ2-7
len: 13
d_gene: .
abundance: .
v_gene: TRBV13
CDR3aa: CASTLRGTYEQYF
CDR3nt: TGTGCCAGCACCCTTCGCGGGACCTACGAGCAGTACTTC

j_gene: TRBJ1-1
len: 15
d_gene: TRBD1
abundance: many
v_gene: TRBV12-3/TRBV12-4
CDR3aa: CASSLRQGGDTEAFF
CDR3nt: TGTGCCAGCAGTTTACGGCAGGGGGGGGACACTGAAGCTTTCTTT

j_gene: TRBJ2-6
len: 15
d_gene: .
abundance: few
v_gene: TRBV30
CDR3aa: CARGRGISGANVLTF
CDR3nt: TGTGCCCGAGGAAGGGGCATCTCTGGGGCCAACGTCCTGACTTTC

j_gene: TRBJ2-7
len: 14
d_gene: .
abundance: few
v_gene: TRBV18
CDR3aa: CASSAGLDAYEQYF
CDR3nt: TGTGCCAGCTCAGCGGGACTCGATGCCTACGAGCAGTACTTC

j_gene: TRBJ2-3
len: 13
d_gene: .
abundance: many
v_gene: TRBV18
CDR3aa: CASSLTSGNTQYF
CDR3nt: TGTGCCAGCTCACTGACATCCGGTAATACGCAGTATTTT

j_gene: TRBJ1-5
len: 15
d_gene: .
abundance: many
v_gene: TRBV9
CDR3aa: CASSGDGRINQPQHF
CDR3nt: TGTGCCAGCAGCGGGGACGGGAGGATCAATCAGCCCCAGCATTTT

j_gene: TRBJ1-5
len: 15
d_gene: .
abundance: .
v_gene: TRBV5-1
CDR3aa: CASSLAPGDTQPQHF
CDR3nt: TGCGCCAGCAGCTTGGCCCCTGGGGACACACAGCCCCAGCATTTT

j_gene: TRBJ2-7
len: 13
d_gene: TRBD2
abundance: many
v_gene: TRBV7-2
CDR3aa: CASSRGRAYEQYF
CDR3nt: TGTGCCAGCAGCCGGGGGAGGGCATACGAGCAGTACTTC

j_gene: TRBJ2-4
len: 15
d_gene: .
abundance: many
v_gene: TRBV7-9
CDR3aa: CASSVLVKAKNIQYF
CDR3nt: TGTGCCAGCAGCGTCCTAGTCAAGGCCAAAAACATTCAGTACTTC

j_gene: TRBJ1-4
len: 16
d_gene: .
abundance: few
v_gene: TRBV4-1
CDR3aa: CASSPKRTEINEKLFF
CDR3nt: TGCGCCAGCAGCCCTAAAAGGACGGAAATTAATGAAAAACTGTTTTTT

j_gene: TRBJ2-3
len: 17
d_gene: TRBD2
abundance: few
v_gene: TRBV9
CDR3aa: CASSVEPGTTPTDTQYF
CDR3nt: TGTGCCAGCAGCGTGGAACCCGGGACTACGCCCACAGATACGCAGTATTTT

j_gene: TRBJ1-2
len: 12
d_gene: .
abundance: many
v_gene: TRBV12-3/TRBV12-4
CDR3aa: CASSPDRDGYTF
CDR3nt: TGTGCCAGCAGTCCTGACAGAGATGGCTACACCTTC

j_gene: TRBJ1-1
len: 13
d_gene: .
abundance: many
v_gene: TRBV18
CDR3aa: CASSPDWNTEAFF
CDR3nt: TGTGCCAGCTCCCCGGACTGGAACACTGAAGCTTTCTTT

j_gene: TRBJ2-1
len: 15
d_gene: .
abundance: .
v_gene: TRBV9
CDR3aa: CASSVIGLLGDEQFF
CDR3nt: TGTGCCAGCAGCGTCATAGGACTGCTAGGGGATGAGCAGTTCTTC

j_gene: TRBJ2-7
len: 14
d_gene: .
abundance: many
v_gene: TRBV20-1
CDR3aa: CSARPTGGRSGQYF
CDR3nt: TGCAGTGCTAGACCCACGGGCGGCCGTTCAGGGCAGTACTTC

j_gene: TRBJ2-2
len: 17
d_gene: .
abundance: .
v_gene: TRBV3-1
CDR3aa: CASSQDLGRRGTGELFF
CDR3nt: TGTGCCAGCAGCCAAGATCTGGGACGTCGAGGAACCGGGGAGCTGTTTTTT

j_gene: TRBJ1-3
len: 18
d_gene: .
abundance: .
v_gene: TRBV9
CDR3aa: CASSAGQSPPSKGNTIYF
CDR3nt: TGTGCCAGCAGCGCGGGACAATCTCCCCCATCCAAGGGAAACACCATATATTTT